Reported below is one T cell receptor (beta chain). This sample was taken from a study of blood T cell repertoires in COVID-19. Study-level background: COVID-19 samples collected from the United States, Italy and Spain covered acute and convalescent phases. PBMCs, B-cell-depleted T cells, or T cells were the source of the cDNA or gDNA that made up the material.

How the authors handled the data: How many nucleated cells were present was estimated from reference gene primer amplification. This table comes from immunoSEQ multiplex PCR, and its TCRdb copy is limited to in-frame clones, with some not included. V and J calls and clone size are as listed in that table; D and trimming were resolved from the DNA. This repertoire shows under 130,000 clones, about four fifths found once; its top ten account for over 9%. After removal of 3 bases from V and 0 bases from J, the junction contained 7 bases not matched to a gene. The CDR3 is made up of 16 amino acids. The germline V gene has CDR1 LGHNA and CDR2 YSLEER.

The receptor comes from a woman in her sixties or seventies with acute or convalescent COVID-19. The chain carries TRBV4-3 and TRBJ1-1, with 7 bases that match TRBD1. The material sequenced was peripheral blood. This CDR3 is CASSHSKTGLNTEAFF. The CDR3 region has the DNA TGCGCCAGCAGCCACAGCAAGACAGGGCTGAACACTGAAGCTTTCTTT.